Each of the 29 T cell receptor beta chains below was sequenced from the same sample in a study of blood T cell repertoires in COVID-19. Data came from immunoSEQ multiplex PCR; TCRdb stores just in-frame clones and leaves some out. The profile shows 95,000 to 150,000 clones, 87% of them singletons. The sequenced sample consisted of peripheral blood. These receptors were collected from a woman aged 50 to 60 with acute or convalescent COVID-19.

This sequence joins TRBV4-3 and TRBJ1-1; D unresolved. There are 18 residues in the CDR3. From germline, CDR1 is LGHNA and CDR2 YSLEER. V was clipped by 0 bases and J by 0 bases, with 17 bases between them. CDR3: CASSQDPPSTLLNTEAFF. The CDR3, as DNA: TGCGCCAGCAGCCAAGATCCCCCATCGACACTGCTGAACACTGAAGCTTTCTTT.

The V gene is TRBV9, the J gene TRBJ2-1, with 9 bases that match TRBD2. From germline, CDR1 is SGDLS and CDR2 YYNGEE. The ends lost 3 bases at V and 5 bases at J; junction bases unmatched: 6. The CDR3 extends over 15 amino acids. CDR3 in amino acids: CASSAGTSSDNEQFF. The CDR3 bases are TGTGCCAGCAGCGCAGGGACTAGCAGTGACAATGAGCAGTTCTTC. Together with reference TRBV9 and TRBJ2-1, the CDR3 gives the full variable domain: DSGVTQTPKHLITATGQRVTLRCSPRSGDLSVYWYQQSLDQGLQFLIQYYNGEERAKGNILERFSAQQFPDLHSELNLSSLELGDSALYFCASSAGTSSDNEQFFGPGTRLTVL.

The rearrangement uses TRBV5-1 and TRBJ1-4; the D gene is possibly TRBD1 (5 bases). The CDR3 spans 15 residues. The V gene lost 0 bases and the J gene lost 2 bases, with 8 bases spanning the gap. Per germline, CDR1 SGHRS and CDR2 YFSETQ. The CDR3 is CASSLAGGTNEKLFF. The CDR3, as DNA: TGCGCCAGCAGCTTGGCCGGGGGGACTAATGAAAAACTGTTTTTT. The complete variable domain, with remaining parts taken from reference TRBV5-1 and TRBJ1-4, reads KAGVTQTPRYLIKTRGQQVTLSCSPISGHRSVSWYQQTPGQGLQFLFEYFSETQRNKGNFPGRFSGRQFSNSRSEMNVSTLELGDSALYLCASSLAGGTNEKLFFGSGTQLSVL.

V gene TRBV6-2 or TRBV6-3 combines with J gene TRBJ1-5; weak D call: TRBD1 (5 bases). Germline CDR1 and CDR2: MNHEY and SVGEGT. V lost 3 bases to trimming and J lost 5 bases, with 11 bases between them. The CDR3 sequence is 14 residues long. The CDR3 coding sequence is TGTGCCAGCAGTTATCCACAGGTGTATCAGCCCCAGCATTTT. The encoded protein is CASSYPQVYQPQHF.

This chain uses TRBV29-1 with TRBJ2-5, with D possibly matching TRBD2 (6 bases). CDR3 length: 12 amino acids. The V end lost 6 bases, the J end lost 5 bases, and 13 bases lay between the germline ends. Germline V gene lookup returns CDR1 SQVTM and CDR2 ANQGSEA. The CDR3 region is CSVMGGTETQYF. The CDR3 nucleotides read TGCAGCGTGATGGGCGGGACGGAGACCCAGTACTTC.

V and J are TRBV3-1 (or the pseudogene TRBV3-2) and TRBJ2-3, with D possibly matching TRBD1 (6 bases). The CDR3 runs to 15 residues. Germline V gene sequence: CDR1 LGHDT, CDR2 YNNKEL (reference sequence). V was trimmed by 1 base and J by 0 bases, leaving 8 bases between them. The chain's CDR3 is CASSQVGGSTDTQYF. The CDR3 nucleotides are TGTGCCAGCAGCCAAGTTGGGGGCAGCACAGATACGCAGTATTTT.

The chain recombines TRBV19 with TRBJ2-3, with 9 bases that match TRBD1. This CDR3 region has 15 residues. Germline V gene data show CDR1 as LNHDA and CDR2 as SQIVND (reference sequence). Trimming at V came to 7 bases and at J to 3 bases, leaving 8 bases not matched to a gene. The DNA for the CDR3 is TGTGCCAGTAAAGCGGAACAGGGGGCAACAGATACGCAGTATTTT. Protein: CASKAEQGATDTQYF.

Here the CDR3 reads CASSGQGVNRETQYF. The DNA for the CDR3 is TGTGCCAGCAGTGGGCAAGGAGTAAATAGGGAGACCCAGTACTTC. The chain has TRBV2 and TRBJ2-5; D gene unclear. This CDR3 has 15 amino acids. The V and J ends lost 4 bases and 5 bases respectively, with 17 bases between them. The germline CDR1 and CDR2 sequences are SNHLY and FYNNEI. Combining the CDR3 with reference TRBV2 and TRBJ2-5 gives the whole variable domain EPEVTQTPSHQVTQMGQEVILRCVPISNHLYFYWYRQILGQKVEFLVSFYNNEISEKSEIFDDQFSVERPDGSNFTLKIRSTKLEDSAMYFCASSGQGVNRETQYFGPGTRLLVL.

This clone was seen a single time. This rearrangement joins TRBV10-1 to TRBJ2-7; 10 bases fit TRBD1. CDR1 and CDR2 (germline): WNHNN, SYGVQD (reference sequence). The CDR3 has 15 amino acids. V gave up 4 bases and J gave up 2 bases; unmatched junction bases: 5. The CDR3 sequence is CASSADRGPPYEQYF. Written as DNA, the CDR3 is TGCGCCAGCAGTGCAGACAGGGGGCCTCCCTACGAGCAGTACTTC.

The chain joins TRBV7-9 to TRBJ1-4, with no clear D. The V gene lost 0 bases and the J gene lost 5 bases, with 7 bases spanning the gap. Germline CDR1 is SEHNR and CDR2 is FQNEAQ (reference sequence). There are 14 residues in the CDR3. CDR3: CASSLAGGNEKLFF. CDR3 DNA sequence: TGTGCCAGCAGCTTAGCGGGAGGGAATGAAAAACTGTTTTTT.

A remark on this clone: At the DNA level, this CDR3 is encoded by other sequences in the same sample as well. The CDR3 is CASSPGQGREKLFF. In DNA form, the CDR3 reads TGTGCCAGCTCACCGGGACAGGGGAGAGAAAAACTGTTTTTT. The chain recombines TRBV18 with TRBJ1-4, with TRBD1 identical over 10 bases. Germline V lookup: CDR1 KGHSH, CDR2 LQKENI. The CDR3 consists of 14 residues. The junction had 3 bases not matched to a gene; V was cut back by 3 bases and J by 8 bases.

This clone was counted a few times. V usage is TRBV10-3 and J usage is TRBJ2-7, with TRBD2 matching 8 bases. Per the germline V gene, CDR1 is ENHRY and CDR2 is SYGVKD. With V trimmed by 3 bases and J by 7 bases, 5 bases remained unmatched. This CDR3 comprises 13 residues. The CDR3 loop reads CAISDSGEGEQYF. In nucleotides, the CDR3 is TGTGCCATCAGTGATAGCGGGGAGGGGGAGCAGTACTTC.

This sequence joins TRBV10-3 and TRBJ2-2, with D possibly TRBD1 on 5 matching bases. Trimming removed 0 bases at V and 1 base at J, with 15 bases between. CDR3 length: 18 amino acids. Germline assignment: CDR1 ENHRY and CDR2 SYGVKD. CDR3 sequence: CAISESWGKGENTGELFF. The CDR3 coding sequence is TGTGCCATCAGTGAGTCATGGGGTAAAGGGGAGAACACCGGGGAGCTGTTTTTT.

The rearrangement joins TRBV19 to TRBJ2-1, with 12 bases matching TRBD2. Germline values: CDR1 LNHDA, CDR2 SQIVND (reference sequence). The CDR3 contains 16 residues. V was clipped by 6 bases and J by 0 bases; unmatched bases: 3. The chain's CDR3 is CASRGLAGSSYNEQFF. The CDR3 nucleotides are TGTGCCAGTAGAGGACTAGCGGGAAGCTCCTACAATGAGCAGTTCTTC.

CDR3 residues: CASKDRGINTGELFF. The DNA of the CDR3 is TGCGCCAGCAAAGACAGGGGGATAAACACCGGGGAGCTGTTTTTT. The chain joins TRBV4-3 to TRBJ2-2; 9 bases are a match to TRBD1. The CDR3 is 15 amino acids. CDR1 and CDR2 (germline): LGHNA, YSLEER. V was pared by 7 bases and J by 2 bases, with 5 bases of the junction left unmatched.

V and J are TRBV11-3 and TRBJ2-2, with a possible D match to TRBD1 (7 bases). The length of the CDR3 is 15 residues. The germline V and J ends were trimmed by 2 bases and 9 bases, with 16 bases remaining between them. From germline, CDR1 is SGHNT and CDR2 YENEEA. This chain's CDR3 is CASSLRTGGDRELFF. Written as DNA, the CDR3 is TGTGCCAGCAGCTTACGGACAGGCGGGGACCGGGAGCTGTTTTTT.

CDR3 DNA sequence: TGTGCCAGCAGCCTTCTCTGGACAGAGGAAGAGACCCAGTACTTC. Translated: CASSLLWTEEETQYF. V gene TRBV9 combines with J gene TRBJ2-5, with a weak D call TRBD1 (6 bases). CDR1 SGDLS and CDR2 YYNGEE come from the germline V gene. V lost 4 bases and J 3 bases, leaving 16 bases between the germline ends. The CDR3 consists of 15 residues.

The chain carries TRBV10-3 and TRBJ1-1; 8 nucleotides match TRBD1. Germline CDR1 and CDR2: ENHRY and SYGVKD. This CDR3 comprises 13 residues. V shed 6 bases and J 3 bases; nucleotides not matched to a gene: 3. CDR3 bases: TGTGCCATCAGAATACAGGGGGACACTGAAGCTTTCTTT. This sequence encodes CAIRIQGDTEAFF.

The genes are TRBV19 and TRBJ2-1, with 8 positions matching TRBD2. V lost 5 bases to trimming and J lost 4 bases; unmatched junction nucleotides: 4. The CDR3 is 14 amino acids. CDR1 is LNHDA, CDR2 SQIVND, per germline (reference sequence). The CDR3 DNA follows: TGTGCCAGTAGTGTACTAGCGGAGTACAATGAGCAGTTCTTC. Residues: CASSVLAEYNEQFF.

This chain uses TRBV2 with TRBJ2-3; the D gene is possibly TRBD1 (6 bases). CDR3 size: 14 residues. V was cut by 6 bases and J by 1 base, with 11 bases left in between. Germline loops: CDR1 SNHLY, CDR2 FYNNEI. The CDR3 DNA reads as TGTGCCAGCAGCACGGACAGAGGCACAGATACGCAGTATTTT. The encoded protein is CASSTDRGTDTQYF. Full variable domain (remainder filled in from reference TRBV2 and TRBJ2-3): EPEVTQTPSHQVTQMGQEVILRCVPISNHLYFYWYRQILGQKVEFLVSFYNNEISEKSEIFDDQFSVERPDGSNFTLKIRSTKLEDSAMYFCASSTDRGTDTQYFGPGTRLTVL.

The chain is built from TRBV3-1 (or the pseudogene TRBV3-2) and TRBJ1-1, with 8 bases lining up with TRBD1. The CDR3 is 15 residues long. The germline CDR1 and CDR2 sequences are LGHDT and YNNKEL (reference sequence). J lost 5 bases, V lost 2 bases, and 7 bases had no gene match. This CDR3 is CASSQMDRVNTEAFF. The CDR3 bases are TGTGCCAGCAGCCAAATGGACAGGGTAAATACTGAAGCTTTCTTT.

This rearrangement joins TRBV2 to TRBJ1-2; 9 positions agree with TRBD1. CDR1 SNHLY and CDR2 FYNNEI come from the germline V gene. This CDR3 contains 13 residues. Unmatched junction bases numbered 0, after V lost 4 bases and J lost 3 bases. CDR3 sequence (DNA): TGTGCCAGCAGTGGGACAGGGGACTATGGCTACACCTTC. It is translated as CASSGTGDYGYTF.

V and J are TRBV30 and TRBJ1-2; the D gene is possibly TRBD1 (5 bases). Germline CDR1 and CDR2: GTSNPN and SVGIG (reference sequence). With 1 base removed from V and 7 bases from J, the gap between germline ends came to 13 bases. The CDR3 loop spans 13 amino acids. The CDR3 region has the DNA TGTGCCTGGAGTGGGCGTTGGGGCCTTGGCTACACCTTC. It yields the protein CAWSGRWGLGYTF.

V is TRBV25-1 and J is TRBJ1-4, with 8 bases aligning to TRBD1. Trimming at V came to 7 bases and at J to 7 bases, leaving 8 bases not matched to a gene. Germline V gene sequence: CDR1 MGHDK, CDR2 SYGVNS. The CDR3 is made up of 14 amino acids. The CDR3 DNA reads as TGTGCCAGCAAATCGACAGGGGAGGGTGAAAAACTGTTTTTT. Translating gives CASKSTGEGEKLFF.

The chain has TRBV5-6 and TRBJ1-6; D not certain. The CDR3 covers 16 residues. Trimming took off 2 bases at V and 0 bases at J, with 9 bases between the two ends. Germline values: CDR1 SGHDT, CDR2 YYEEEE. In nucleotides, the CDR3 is TGTGCCAGCAGCTTATATCAGATCTCCTATAATTCACCCCTCCACTTT. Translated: CASSLYQISYNSPLHF.

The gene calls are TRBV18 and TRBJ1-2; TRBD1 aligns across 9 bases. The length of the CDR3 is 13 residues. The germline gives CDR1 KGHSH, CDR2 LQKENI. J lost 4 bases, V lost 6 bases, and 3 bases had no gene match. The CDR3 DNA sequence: TGTGCCAGCTCGGACAGGGGAATCTATGGCTACACCTTC. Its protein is CASSDRGIYGYTF.

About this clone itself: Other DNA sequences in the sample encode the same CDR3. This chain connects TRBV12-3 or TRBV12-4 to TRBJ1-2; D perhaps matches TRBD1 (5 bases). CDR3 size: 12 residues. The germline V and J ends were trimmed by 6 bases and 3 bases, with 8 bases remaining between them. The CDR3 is CASSLTDYGYTF. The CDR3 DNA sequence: TGTGCCAGCAGCCTGACAGACTATGGCTACACCTTC.

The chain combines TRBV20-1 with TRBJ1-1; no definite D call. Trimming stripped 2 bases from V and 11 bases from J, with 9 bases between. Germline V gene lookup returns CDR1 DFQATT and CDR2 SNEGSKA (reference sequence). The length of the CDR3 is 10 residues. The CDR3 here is CSARLFVAFF. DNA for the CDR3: TGCAGTGCTAGATTATTTGTGGCTTTCTTT.

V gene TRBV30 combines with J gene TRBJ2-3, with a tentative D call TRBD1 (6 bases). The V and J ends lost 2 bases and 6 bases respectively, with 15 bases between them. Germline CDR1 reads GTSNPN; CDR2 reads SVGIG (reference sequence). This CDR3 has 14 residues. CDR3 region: CAWSPRGLGDTQYF. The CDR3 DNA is TGTGCCTGGAGTCCCAGGGGATTAGGGGATACGCAGTATTTT.